Listed below are T cell receptor beta chains from one sample, sequenced in a study of T-cell reconstitution after alpha-beta-depleted transplantation in children. TCRdb re-called the PCR reads through MiXCR, storing one row per CDR3 protein. The table shows 800,000 to 1,000,000 distinct CDR3 sequences, with around 30% occurring only once. The material sequenced was PBMCs, mostly from graft donor cells, taken 360 days after TCRalphabeta/CD19-depleted stem cell transplant. The receptors shown here come from a boy under two years old who had a stem cell transplant for SCID, so the T cells may come from the graft donor. Both conserved end residues are part of each CDR3.

TRBV5-1,TRBJ2-1,CASHKGGAYNEQFF
TRBV7-6,TRBJ1-2,CASSKKPGTGEANYGYTF
TRBV11-2,TRBJ1-1,CASSLNGFMNTEAFF
TRBV27,TRBJ1-6,CASSLGYGSPLHF
TRBV4-2,TRBJ2-7,CASSQVAPRNSYEQYF
TRBV29-1,TRBJ2-1,CSVEERFYNEQFF
TRBV12-3/TRBV12-4,TRBJ2-7,CASTTAGFGHTTYEQYF
TRBV12-3/TRBV12-4,TRBJ2-2,CAGGGTGELFF
TRBV7-8,TRBJ2-2,CASSLRPGGNTGELFF
TRBV20-1,TRBJ2-1,CSASPRGEQFF
TRBV29-1,TRBJ1-1,CSASGGQLNTEAFF
TRBV25-1,TRBJ2-5,CASSSGTALTETQYF
TRBV28,TRBJ1-5,CASSPQTGKGQPQHF
TRBV25-1,TRBJ1-4,CASRTGKEKLFF
TRBV4-1,TRBJ2-2,CASSRGGIVTGELFF
TRBV25-1,TRBJ2-1,CASSLPGGRGEQFF
TRBV7-9,TRBJ2-7,CASSSEGHHEQYF
TRBV27,TRBJ2-2,CASSPFSWGGELFF
TRBV20-1,TRBJ1-5,CSARPQGTDYSNQPQHF